This T cell receptor (beta chain) was recorded in a study of blood T cell repertoires in COVID-19 (dated by TCRdb to 2019 to 2021). Regarding the study in general: Samples covering the acute and convalescent phases of COVID-19 were provided by collaborators in the United States, Italy and Spain. The dataset comprised deeply sampled blood TCRbeta repertoires from subjects exposed to, actively infected with, or recovered from COVID-19. Sample metadata almost always included a de-identified subject ID, COVID-19 status, age in years and sex. Where available, HLA class I and class II types were taken from metadata supplied by the sample provider and were not determined by assay-based typing. Samples were obtained from the ongoing ImmuneRACE study (first 160 participants) and from about 1,300 subjects provided by 6 global collaborators. The material from the prospective study consisted of cDNA or gDNA derived from T cells, B-cell-depleted T cells, or PBMCs. The repertoires were made available in a free public database intended to serve as a resource for research on the immune response to SARS-CoV-2.

Comments on this clone: Its target antigen remains unknown. No base quality information exists; no much larger clone differs at one position.

Participants in the prospective study were aged roughly 18 to 95 years, lived in 20 to 25 United States geographic areas, and enrolled through a virtual design. To assign participants to cohorts, the prospective study relied on clinical history that participants themselves reported in a screening survey and a study questionnaire. Exposed participants had been in contact, within 2 weeks of entering the study, with a person who had a PCR-confirmed or clinician-diagnosed case of COVID-19. Mobile phlebotomists in the prospective study collected whole blood, serum and a nasopharyngeal or oropharyngeal swab from every participant. Participants in the prospective study had the option to provide additional blood draws and questionnaires over a 2-month period. Blood samples from the prospective study were shipped frozen or at room temperature prior to DNA extraction. The research as a whole found: How much clinical and demographic metadata was included differed by source and by participant, and the metadata was provided uncurated.

TCRbeta CDR3 regions were amplified from genomic DNA by means of the immunoSEQ Assay, a bias-controlled multiplex PCR. On the study's bioinformatics: The number of nucleated cells in each sample was estimated by amplification of reference gene primers within the assay. Sequence reads were collapsed and filtered to measure the absolute abundance of every unique TCRbeta CDR3 rearrangement. For each sample, productive Simpson clonality was calculated as the square root of Simpson's diversity index over productive rearrangements. In TCRdb, the immuneACCESS table is reduced to in-frame sequences with V and J assigned. These tables do not hold every clone; where another copy was compared, an unresolved V gene accounts for under half, and the others remain unexplained. V and J calls and clone size come straight from that table; D and trimming were deduced from the DNA. The sample table contains about 300,000 clones; only one count was recorded for just under 90% of them. Clones ranked in the top ten supply 2.9% of the sample.

This receptor was taken from a woman in her fifties or sixties who had been exposed to COVID-19. The sequenced sample was PBMCs or T cells enriched from blood (not recorded which).

The bases read TGTGCCAGCAGTAACCGGGACAGGGGAGTTTACAATGAGCAGTTCTTC. It translates as CASSNRDRGVYNEQFF. The V gene is TRBV27 and the J gene is TRBJ2-1, with 10 junctional bases fitting TRBD1. The CDR3 runs 16 amino acids, cysteine and phenylalanine included. The read is trimmed to its CDR3 DNA, 48 bases read in frame from base 1. CDR1 and CDR2 (MNHEY, SMNVEV) derive from the germline V gene (reference sequence). The germline V end is reduced by 5 bases and the J end by 4 bases; junction bases left unmatched: 8.